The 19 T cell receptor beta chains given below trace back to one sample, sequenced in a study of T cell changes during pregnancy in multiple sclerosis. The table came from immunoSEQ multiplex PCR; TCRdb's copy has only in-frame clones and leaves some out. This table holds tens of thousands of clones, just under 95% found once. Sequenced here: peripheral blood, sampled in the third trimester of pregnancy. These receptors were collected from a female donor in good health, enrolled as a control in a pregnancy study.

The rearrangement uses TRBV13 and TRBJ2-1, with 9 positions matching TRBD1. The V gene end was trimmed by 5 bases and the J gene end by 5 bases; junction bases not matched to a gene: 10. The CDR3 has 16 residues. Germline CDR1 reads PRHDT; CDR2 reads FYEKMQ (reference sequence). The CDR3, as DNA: TGTGCCAGCAGCGCACCGGACAGGGGCGGGAACAATGAGCAGTTCTTC. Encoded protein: CASSAPDRGGNNEQFF.

CDR3 sequence (DNA): TGTGCCAGCAGCTTCCAACAGGGGACCTACGAGCAGTACTTC. Protein: CASSFQQGTYEQYF. V usage is TRBV7-2 and J usage is TRBJ2-7; 7 nucleotides align to TRBD1. The CDR3 sequence is 14 residues long. Unmatched junction bases numbered 4, after V lost 3 bases and J lost 2 bases. Germline assignment: CDR1 SGHTA and CDR2 FQGNSA. The full variable domain, rest sourced from reference TRBV7-2 and TRBJ2-7, is GAGVSQSPSNKVTEKGKDVELRCDPISGHTALYWYRQSLGQGLEFLIYFQGNSAPDKSGLPSDRFSAERTGGSVSTLTIQRTQQEDSAVYLCASSFQQGTYEQYFGPGTRLTVT.

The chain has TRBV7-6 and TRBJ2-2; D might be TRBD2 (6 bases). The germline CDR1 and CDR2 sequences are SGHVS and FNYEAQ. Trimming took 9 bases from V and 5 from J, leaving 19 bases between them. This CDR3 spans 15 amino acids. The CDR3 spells CARYVGPRGTGELFF. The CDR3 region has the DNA TGTGCCAGGTACGTAGGGCCCCGGGGGACCGGGGAGCTGTTTTTT.

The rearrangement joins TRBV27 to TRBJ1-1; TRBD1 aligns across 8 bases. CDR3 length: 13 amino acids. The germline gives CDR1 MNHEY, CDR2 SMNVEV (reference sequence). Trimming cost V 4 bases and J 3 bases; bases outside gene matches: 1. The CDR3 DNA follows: TGTGCCAGCAGTTCGACAGGGGACACTGAAGCTTTCTTT. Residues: CASSSTGDTEAFF.

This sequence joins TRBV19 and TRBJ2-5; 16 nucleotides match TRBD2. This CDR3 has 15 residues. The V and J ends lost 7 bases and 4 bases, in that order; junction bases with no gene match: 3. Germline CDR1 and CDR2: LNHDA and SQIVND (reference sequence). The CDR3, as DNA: TGTGCCAGTACTGGGACTAGCGGGAGGGGAGAGACCCAGTACTTC. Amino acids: CASTGTSGRGETQYF.

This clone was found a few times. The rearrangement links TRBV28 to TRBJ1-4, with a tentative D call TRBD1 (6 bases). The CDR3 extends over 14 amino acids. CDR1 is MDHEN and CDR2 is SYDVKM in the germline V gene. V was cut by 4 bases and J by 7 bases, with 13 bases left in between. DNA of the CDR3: TGTGCCAGCAGTTGGGGGGGGCGGGCTGAAAAACTGTTTTTT. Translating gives CASSWGGRAEKLFF.

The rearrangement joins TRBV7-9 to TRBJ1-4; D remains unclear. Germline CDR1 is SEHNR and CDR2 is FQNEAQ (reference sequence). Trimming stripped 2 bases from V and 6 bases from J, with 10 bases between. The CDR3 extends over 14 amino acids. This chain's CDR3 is CASSLNSGHEKLFF. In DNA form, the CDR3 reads TGTGCCAGCAGCTTAAACAGCGGTCATGAAAAACTGTTTTTT.

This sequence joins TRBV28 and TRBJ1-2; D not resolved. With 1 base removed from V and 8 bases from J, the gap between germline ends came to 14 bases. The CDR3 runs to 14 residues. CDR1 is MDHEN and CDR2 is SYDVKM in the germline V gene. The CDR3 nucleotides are TGTGCCAGCAGTTTATCAGGCGACGGCTGGGGCTACACCTTC. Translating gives CASSLSGDGWGYTF.

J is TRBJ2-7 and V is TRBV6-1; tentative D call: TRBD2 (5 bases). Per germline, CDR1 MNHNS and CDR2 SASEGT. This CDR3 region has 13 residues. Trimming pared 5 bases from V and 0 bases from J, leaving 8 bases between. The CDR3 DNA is TGTGCCAGCAGTCCGGGGAGCTCCTACGAGCAGTACTTC. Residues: CASSPGSSYEQYF.

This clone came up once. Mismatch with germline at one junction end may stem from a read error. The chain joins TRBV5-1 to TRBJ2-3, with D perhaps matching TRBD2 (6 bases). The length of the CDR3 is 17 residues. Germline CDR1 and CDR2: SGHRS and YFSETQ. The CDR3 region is CASSLVGSGSGTDTQYF. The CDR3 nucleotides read TGCGCCAGCAGCTTGGTGGGTAGCGGCTCGGGCACGGATACGCAGTATTTT.

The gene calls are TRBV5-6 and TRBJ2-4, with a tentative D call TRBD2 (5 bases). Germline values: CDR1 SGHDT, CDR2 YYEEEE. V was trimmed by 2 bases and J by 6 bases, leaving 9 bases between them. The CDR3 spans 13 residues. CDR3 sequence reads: CASSFLAGNIQYF. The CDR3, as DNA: TGTGCCAGCAGCTTCCTTGCGGGAAACATTCAGTACTTC.

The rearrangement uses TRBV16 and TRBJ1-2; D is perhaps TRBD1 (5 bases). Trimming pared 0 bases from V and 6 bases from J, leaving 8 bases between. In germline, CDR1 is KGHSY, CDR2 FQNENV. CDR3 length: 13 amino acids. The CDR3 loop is CASSQSWGDGYTF. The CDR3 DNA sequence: TGTGCCAGCAGCCAATCTTGGGGGGATGGCTACACCTTC.

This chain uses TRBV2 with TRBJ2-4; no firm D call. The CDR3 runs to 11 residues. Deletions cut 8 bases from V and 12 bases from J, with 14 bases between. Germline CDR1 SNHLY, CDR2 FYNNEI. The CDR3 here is CASAGASTQYF. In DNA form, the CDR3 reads TGTGCCAGCGCAGGTGCTTCCACTCAGTACTTC.

The CDR3 DNA reads TGTGCCAGCAGTCGTTTAGGGGCCCCCTTTCGAGGAGGGGAATCCTACAATGAGCAGTTCTTC. Amino acids: CASSRLGAPFRGGESYNEQFF. The gene calls are TRBV28 and TRBJ2-1; possible D gene TRBD2, 6 bases. Germline V lookup: CDR1 MDHEN, CDR2 SYDVKM. The CDR3 sequence is 21 residues long. V lost 5 bases, J lost 1 base, and 30 bases lay in between.

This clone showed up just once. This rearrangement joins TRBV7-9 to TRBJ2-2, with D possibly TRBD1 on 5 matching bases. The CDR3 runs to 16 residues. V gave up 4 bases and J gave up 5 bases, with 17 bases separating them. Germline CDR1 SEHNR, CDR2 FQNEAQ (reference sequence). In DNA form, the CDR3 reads TGTGCCAGCAGCTCGGACACGAACCTGGGGACCGGGGAGCTGTTTTTT. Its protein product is CASSSDTNLGTGELFF.

The CDR3 DNA reads as TGCGCCAGCAGCTTGTCGACAGCCCCTGAAGCTTTCTTT. Translating gives CASSLSTAPEAFF. The V and J genes are TRBV5-1 and TRBJ1-1; tentative D call: TRBD1 (5 bases). The CDR3 consists of 13 residues. Germline lookup yields CDR1 SGHRS and CDR2 YFSETQ. The ends were cut back, 1 base at V and 6 bases at J, with 10 bases in the middle.

CDR3 protein: CAWTLRVDEQFF. CDR3 bases: TGTGCCTGGACCCTGAGGGTGGATGAGCAGTTCTTC. The rearrangement uses TRBV30 and TRBJ2-1; possible D gene TRBD2, 5 bases. Germline CDR1 GTSNPN, CDR2 SVGIG (reference sequence). This CDR3 comprises 12 residues. V was cut by 4 bases and J by 8 bases, with 12 bases left in between.

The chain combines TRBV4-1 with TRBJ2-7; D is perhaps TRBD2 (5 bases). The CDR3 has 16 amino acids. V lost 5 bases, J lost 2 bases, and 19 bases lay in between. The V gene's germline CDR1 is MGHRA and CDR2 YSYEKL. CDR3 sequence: CASSSGEGSDTYEQYF. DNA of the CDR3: TGCGCCAGCAGCTCCGGCGAGGGTAGCGACACCTACGAGCAGTACTTC.

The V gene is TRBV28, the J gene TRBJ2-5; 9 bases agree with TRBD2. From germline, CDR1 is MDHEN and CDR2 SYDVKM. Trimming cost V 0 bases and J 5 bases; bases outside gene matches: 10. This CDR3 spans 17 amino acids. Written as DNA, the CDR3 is TGTGCCAGCAGTTTATGGGAGTTAGCGGGAGCCGGGGAGACCCAGTACTTC. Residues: CASSLWELAGAGETQYF.